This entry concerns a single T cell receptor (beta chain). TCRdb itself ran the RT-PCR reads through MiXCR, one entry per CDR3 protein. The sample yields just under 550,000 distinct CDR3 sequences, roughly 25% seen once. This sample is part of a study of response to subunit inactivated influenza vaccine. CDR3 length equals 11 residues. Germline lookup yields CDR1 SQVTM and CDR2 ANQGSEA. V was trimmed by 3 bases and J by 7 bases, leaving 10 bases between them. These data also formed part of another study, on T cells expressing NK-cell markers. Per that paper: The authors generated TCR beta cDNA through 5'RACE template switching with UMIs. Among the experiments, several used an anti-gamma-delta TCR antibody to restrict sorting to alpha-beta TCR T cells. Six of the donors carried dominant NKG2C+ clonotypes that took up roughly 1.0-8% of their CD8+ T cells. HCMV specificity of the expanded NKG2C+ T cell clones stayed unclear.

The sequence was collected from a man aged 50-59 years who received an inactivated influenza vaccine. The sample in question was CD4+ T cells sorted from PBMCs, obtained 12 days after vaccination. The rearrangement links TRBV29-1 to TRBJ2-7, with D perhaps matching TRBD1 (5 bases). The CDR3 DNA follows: TGCAGCGTTGATCTGGGGCGGGAGCAGTACTTC. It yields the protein CSVDLGREQYF.